These 15 T cell receptor beta chains were sequenced from one sample in a study of blood T cell repertoires in COVID-19 (TCRdb year 2020). Library preparation was by the immunoSEQ multiplex PCR assay. In TCRdb, the immuneACCESS table is reduced to in-frame sequences with V and J assigned. These tables do not hold every clone; where another copy was compared, an unresolved V gene accounts for under half, and the others remain unexplained. The sample table lists 84,000 or so clones, roughly 80% of them with a count of one. Roughly a sixth of the sample belongs to the ten largest clones. Material: peripheral blood. These TCRs come from a woman of 80 years or more with acute or convalescent COVID-19.

This clone came up once. The CDR3 nucleotides read TGTGCCAGCAACAACAGGGCGGAGACCCAGTACTTC. This gives the protein CASNNRAETQYF. J is TRBJ2-5 and V is TRBV6-5, with a weak D call TRBD1 (6 bases). With 7 bases removed from V and 5 bases from J, the gap between germline ends came to 11 bases. The length of the CDR3 is 12 residues. Germline CDR1 is MNHEY and CDR2 is SVGAGI.

The chain links TRBV5-6 to TRBJ1-2, with a tentative D call TRBD1 (6 bases). Per germline, CDR1 SGHDT and CDR2 YYEEEE. V lost 1 base and J 8 bases, leaving 12 bases between the germline ends. This CDR3 comprises 13 residues. Here the CDR3 reads CASSLNRVGGYTF. The CDR3 DNA reads TGTGCCAGCAGCTTGAACAGGGTAGGCGGCTACACCTTC.

This clone was picked up a small number of times. V and J are TRBV19 and TRBJ1-5; tentative D call: TRBD1 (5 bases). V lost 8 bases, J lost 4 bases, and 9 bases lay in between. Germline V gene lookup returns CDR1 LNHDA and CDR2 SQIVND (reference sequence). This CDR3 contains 12 residues. CDR3 nucleotides: TGTGCCAGTGAGTCAGGGAATCAGCCCCAGCATTTT. Translating gives CASESGNQPQHF.

V and J are TRBV5-1 and TRBJ1-1, with D hard to call. The ends were cut back, 6 bases at V and 1 base at J, with 13 bases in the middle. This CDR3 comprises 14 residues. Germline V gives CDR1 SGHRS, CDR2 YFSETQ. The DNA of the CDR3 is TGCGCCAGCACCTTTGCAAACACGAACACTGAAGCTTTCTTT. It codes for CASTFANTNTEAFF. The whole variable domain, filled in from reference TRBV5-1 and TRBJ1-1, reads KAGVTQTPRYLIKTRGQQVTLSCSPISGHRSVSWYQQTPGQGLQFLFEYFSETQRNKGNFPGRFSGRQFSNSRSEMNVSTLELGDSALYLCASTFANTNTEAFFGQGTRLTVV.

The table lists this clone with a count of one. The genes are TRBV5-1 and TRBJ1-2, with 7 bases matching TRBD1. In germline, CDR1 is SGHRS, CDR2 YFSETQ. The CDR3 covers 12 residues. The V segment lost 4 bases and the J segment 7 bases; nucleotides outside the gene matches: 4. The CDR3 loop is CASSPGTAGYTF. As DNA, the CDR3 is TGCGCCAGCAGCCCCGGGACAGCTGGCTACACCTTC. The whole variable domain, remainder taken from reference TRBV5-1 and TRBJ1-2, is KAGVTQTPRYLIKTRGQQVTLSCSPISGHRSVSWYQQTPGQGLQFLFEYFSETQRNKGNFPGRFSGRQFSNSRSEMNVSTLELGDSALYLCASSPGTAGYTFGSGTRLTVV.

The J gene is TRBJ1-2, the V gene TRBV24-1; D remains unclear. CDR1 is KGHDR, CDR2 SFDVKD, per germline. V lost 4 bases, J lost 5 bases, and 10 bases lay in between. The CDR3 extends over 13 amino acids. CDR3 protein: CATSESGIYGYTF. CDR3 coding DNA: TGTGCCACCAGTGAGTCAGGAATATATGGCTACACCTTC.

The chain uses TRBV7-2 and TRBJ1-2, with 7 bases matching TRBD1. Per the germline V gene, CDR1 is SGHTA and CDR2 is FQGNSA. There are 13 residues in the CDR3. The CDR3 loop is CVTGQTGVNGYTF. In nucleotides, the CDR3 is TGTGTAACGGGACAGACGGGCGTAAATGGCTACACCTTC.

The chain has TRBV6-5 and TRBJ1-4; TRBD1 might be the D (5 bases). The CDR3 totals 15 residues. V was cut by 7 bases and J by 5 bases, with 17 bases left in between. Germline CDR1 reads MNHEY; CDR2 reads SVGAGI. The CDR3 region has the DNA TGTGCCAGCATCAGCCCCAGGGCGGAGAATGAAAAACTGTTTTTT. Translation gives CASISPRAENEKLFF.

The chain couples TRBV30 to TRBJ1-2; no firm D call. CDR3 size: 12 residues. The V gene's germline CDR1 is GTSNPN and CDR2 SVGIG (reference sequence). Trimming took 4 bases from V and 7 from J, leaving 13 bases between them. The CDR3: CAWIQSSGGYTF. DNA of the CDR3: TGTGCCTGGATACAGTCCAGTGGTGGCTACACCTTC.

The chain uses TRBV9 and TRBJ2-1; 15 positions agree with TRBD2. Germline CDR1 SGDLS, CDR2 YYNGEE. The ends lost 4 bases at V and 10 bases at J; junction bases unmatched: 6. The CDR3 is 15 amino acids. The CDR3: CASSSPGLAGGEQFF. The CDR3 DNA reads TGTGCCAGCAGCTCGCCGGGACTAGCGGGGGGAGAGCAGTTCTTC.

This clone was picked up a small number of times. The V gene is TRBV11-2, the J gene TRBJ1-1; D is unclear. V was clipped by 4 bases and J by 1 base, with 7 bases between them. The CDR3 is 13 amino acids. CDR1 is SGHAT and CDR2 is FQNNGV in the germline V gene. The CDR3 protein is CASSYRGNTEAFF. CDR3 nucleotide sequence: TGTGCCAGCAGCTACCGGGGGAACACTGAAGCTTTCTTT. The complete variable domain, with remaining parts taken from reference TRBV11-2 and TRBJ1-1, reads EAGVAQSPRYKIIEKRQSVAFWCNPISGHATLYWYQQILGQGPKLLIQFQNNGVVDDSQLPKDRFSAERLKGVDSTLKIQPAKLEDSAVYLCASSYRGNTEAFFGQGTRLTVV.

The chain employs TRBV27 and TRBJ2-5; 11 bases fit TRBD2. This CDR3 is 15 amino acids long. Germline V gene sequence: CDR1 MNHEY, CDR2 SMNVEV (reference sequence). The ends lost 8 bases at V and 2 bases at J; junction bases unmatched: 7. CDR3 protein: CASSTWTSGQETQYF. CDR3 coding DNA: TGTGCCAGCTCCACCTGGACTAGCGGGCAAGAGACCCAGTACTTC.

This rearrangement joins TRBV11-2 to TRBJ2-2; D call uncertain. Trimming took 1 base from V and 0 from J, leaving 9 bases between them. Germline values: CDR1 SGHAT, CDR2 FQNNGV. There are 16 residues in the CDR3. CDR3 nucleotide sequence: TGTGCCAGCAGCTTAGTGTCTGGAGCGAACACCGGGGAGCTGTTTTTT. Translation gives CASSLVSGANTGELFF.

This chain connects TRBV2 to TRBJ1-5, with D perhaps matching TRBD1 (6 bases). The CDR3 length is 15 residues. V dropped 10 bases and J dropped 2 bases, with 18 bases sitting between them. Germline loops: CDR1 SNHLY, CDR2 FYNNEI. Here the CDR3 reads CATAGGGRGNQPQHF. CDR3 nucleotides: TGTGCCACCGCGGGTGGGGGCCGAGGCAATCAGCCCCAGCATTTT.

This chain links TRBV6-6 with TRBJ2-7, with D perhaps TRBD2 (6 bases). The CDR3 contains 13 residues. The V end was cut by 7 bases, the J end by 5 bases, with 15 bases between. Looked up from germline, CDR1 is MNHNY and CDR2 is SVGAGI (reference sequence). In DNA, the CDR3 is TGTGCCAGCACCCGCCGGAGGGTGGACGAGCAGTACTTC. Encoded protein: CASTRRRVDEQYF.